This TCR beta chain stems from a study of blood T cell repertoires in COVID-19. Background on the study: Nucleic acid was either cDNA or gDNA, and it came from T cells, B-cell-depleted T cells, or PBMCs.

Only in-frame clones appear in the TCRdb table, and some are missing; sequencing was by immunoSEQ multiplex PCR. The sample comprises 300,000 to 350,000 clones, around 90% of which are singletons, and around 0.96% rests with the top ten. The germline V gene encodes CDR1 SNHLY and CDR2 FYNNEI. V was clipped by 6 bases and J by 4 bases, with 19 bases between them. This CDR3 has 16 amino acids. The sequenced material came from peripheral blood. The clonotype was recovered from a woman between 40 and 50 years old with COVID-19, enrolled during active disease. The J gene is TRBJ1-5, the V gene TRBV2, with D tentatively TRBD1 (6 bases). The CDR3 reads CASRVGGGMTNQPQHF. The CDR3 coding sequence is TGTGCCAGCAGGGTCGGCGGGGGCATGACGAATCAGCCCCAGCATTTT.